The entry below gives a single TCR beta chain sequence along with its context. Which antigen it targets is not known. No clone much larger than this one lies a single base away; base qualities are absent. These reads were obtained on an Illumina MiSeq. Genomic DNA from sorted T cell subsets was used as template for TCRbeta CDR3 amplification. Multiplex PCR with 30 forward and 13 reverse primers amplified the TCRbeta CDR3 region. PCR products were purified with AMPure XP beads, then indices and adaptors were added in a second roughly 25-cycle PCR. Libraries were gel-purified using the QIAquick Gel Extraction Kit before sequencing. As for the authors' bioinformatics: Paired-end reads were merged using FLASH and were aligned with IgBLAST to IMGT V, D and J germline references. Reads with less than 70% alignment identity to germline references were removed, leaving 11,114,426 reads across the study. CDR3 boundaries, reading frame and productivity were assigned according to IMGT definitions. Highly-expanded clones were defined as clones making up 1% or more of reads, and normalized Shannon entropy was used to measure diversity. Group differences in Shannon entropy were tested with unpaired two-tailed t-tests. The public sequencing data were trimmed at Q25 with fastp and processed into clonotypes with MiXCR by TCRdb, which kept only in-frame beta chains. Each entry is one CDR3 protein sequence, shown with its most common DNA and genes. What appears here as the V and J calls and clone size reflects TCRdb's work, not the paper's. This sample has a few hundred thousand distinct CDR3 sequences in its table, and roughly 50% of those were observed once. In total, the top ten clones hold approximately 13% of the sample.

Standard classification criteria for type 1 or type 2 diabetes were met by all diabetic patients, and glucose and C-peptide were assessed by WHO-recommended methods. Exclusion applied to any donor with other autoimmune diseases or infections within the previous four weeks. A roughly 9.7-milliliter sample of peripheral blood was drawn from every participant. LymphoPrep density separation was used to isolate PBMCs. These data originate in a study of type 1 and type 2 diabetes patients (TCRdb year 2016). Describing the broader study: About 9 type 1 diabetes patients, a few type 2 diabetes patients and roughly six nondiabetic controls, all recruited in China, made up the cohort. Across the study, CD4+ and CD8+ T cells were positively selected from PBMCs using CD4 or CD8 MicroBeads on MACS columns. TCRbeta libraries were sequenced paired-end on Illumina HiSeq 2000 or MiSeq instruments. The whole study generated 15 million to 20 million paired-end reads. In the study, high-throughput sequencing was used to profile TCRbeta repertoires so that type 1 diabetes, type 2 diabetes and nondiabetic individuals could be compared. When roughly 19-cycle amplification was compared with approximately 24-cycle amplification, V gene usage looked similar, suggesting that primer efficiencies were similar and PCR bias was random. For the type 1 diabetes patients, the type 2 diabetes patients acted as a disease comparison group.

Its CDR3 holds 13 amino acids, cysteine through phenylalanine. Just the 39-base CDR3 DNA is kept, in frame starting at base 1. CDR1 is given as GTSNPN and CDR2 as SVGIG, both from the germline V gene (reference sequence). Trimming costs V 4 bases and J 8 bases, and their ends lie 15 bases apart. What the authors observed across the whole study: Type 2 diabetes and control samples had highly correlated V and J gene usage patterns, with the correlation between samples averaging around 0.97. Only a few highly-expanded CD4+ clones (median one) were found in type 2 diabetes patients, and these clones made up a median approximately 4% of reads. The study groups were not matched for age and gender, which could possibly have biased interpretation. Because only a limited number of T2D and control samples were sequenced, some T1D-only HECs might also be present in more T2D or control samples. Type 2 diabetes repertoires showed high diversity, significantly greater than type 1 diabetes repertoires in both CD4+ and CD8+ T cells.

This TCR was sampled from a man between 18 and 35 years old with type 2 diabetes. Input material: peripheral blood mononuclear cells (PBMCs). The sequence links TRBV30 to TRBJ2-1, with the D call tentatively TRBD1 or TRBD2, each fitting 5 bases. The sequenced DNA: TGTGCCTGGAATTGGGGGTCCGGGGATGAGCAGTTCTTC. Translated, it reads CAWNWGSGDEQFF.